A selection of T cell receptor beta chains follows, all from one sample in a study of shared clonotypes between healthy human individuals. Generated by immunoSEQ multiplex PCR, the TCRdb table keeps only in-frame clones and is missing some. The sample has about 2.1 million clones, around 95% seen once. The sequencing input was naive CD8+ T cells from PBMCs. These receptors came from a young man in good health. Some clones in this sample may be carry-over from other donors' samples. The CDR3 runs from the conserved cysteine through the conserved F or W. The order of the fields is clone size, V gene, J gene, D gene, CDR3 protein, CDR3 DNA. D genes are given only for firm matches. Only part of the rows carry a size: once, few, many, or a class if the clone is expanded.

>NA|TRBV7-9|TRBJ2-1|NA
CASSPSGGSSYNEQFF
TGTGCCAGCAGCCCTAGTGGGGGTTCTTCCTACAATGAGCAGTTCTTC
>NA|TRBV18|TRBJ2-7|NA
CASSPLDWGHSYEQYF
TGTGCCAGCTCACCCCTAGATTGGGGACACTCCTACGAGCAGTACTTC
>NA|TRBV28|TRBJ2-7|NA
CASSLGKSYEQYF
TGTGCCAGCAGTTTGGGCAAATCCTACGAGCAGTACTTC
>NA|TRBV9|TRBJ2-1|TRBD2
CASSISGSSYNEQFF
TGTGCCAGCAGCATTAGCGGGAGCTCCTACAATGAGCAGTTCTTC
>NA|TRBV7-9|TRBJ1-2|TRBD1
CASSSRTGNYGYTF
TGTGCCAGCAGCTCGCGGACAGGGAACTATGGCTACACCTTC
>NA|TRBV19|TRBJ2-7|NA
CASSILGTRICCEQYF
TGTGCCAGTAGTATACTCGGAACTAGGATTTGTTGCGAGCAGTACTTC
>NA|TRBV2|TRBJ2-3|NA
CAFRGGAADTQYF
TGTGCTTTTCGTGGGGGAGCTGCAGATACGCAGTATTTT
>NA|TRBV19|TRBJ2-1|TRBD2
CASSMLAGASELGGSYNEQFF
TGTGCCAGTAGTATGCTAGCGGGAGCTTCCGAACTCGGCGGCTCCTACAATGAGCAGTTCTTC
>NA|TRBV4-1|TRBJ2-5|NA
CASSQEPYFQETQYF
TGCGCCAGCAGCCAAGAACCCTACTTCCAAGAGACCCAGTACTTC
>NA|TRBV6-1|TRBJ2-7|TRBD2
CASSEGLAASYEQYF
TGTGCCAGCAGTGAAGGGCTAGCGGCCTCCTACGAGCAGTACTTC
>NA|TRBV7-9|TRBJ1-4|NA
CASSFGPAGEKLFF
TGTGCCAGCAGCTTCGGACCCGCGGGTGAAAAACTGTTTTTT
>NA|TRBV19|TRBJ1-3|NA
CASSSSTGSGNTIYF
TGTGCCAGTAGTTCCTCGACAGGCTCTGGAAACACCATATATTTT
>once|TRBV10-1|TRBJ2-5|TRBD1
CASSEGTGGLLETQYF
TGCGCCAGCAGTGAGGGGACAGGGGGTCTTTTGGAGACCCAGTACTTC
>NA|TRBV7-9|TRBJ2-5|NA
CASRQETQYF
TGTGCCAGCAGGCAAGAGACCCAGTACTTC
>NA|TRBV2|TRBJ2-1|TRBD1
CARGQGSNNEQFF
TGTGCCAGGGGACAGGGGTCAAACAATGAGCAGTTCTTC
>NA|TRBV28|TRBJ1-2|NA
CASSLRGYDYGYTF
TGTGCCAGCAGCCTGAGGGGGTATGACTATGGCTACACCTTC
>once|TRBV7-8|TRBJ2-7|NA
CASSLATGLYEQYF
TGTGCCAGCAGCTTGGCGACAGGCTTGTACGAGCAGTACTTC
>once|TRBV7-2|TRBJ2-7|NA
CASSLGVRDEQYF
TGTGCCAGCAGCTTAGGGGTCCGGGACGAGCAGTACTTC
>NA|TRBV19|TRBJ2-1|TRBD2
CASSISTSTYNEQFF
TGTGCCAGTAGTATCTCGACTAGCACCTACAATGAGCAGTTCTTC
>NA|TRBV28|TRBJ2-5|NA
CASSLYGAGSQETQYF
TGTGCCAGCAGTTTATACGGGGCCGGGAGCCAAGAGACCCAGTACTTC
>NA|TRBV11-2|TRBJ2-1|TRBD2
CASSLAGGPLYNEQFF
TGTGCCAGCAGCTTAGCGGGAGGGCCCTTGTACAATGAGCAGTTCTTC
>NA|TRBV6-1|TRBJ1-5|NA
CASSEGFYSNQPQHF
TGTGCCAGCAGTGAGGGGTTCTATAGCAATCAGCCCCAGCATTTT
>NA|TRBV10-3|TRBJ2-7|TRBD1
CAISQGQSYEQYF
TGTGCCATCAGCCAGGGACAGAGCTACGAGCAGTACTTC
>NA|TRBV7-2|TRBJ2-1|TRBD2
CASSSLGLAYEQFF
TGTGCCAGCAGCTCTTTGGGACTAGCTTATGAGCAGTTCTTC
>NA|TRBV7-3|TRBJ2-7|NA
CASSPGHLHPEQYF
TGTGCCAGCAGCCCAGGCCATTTGCACCCCGAGCAGTACTTC
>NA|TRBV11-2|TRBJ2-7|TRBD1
CASSSPVGTEHYEQYF
TGTGCCAGCAGCTCCCCCGTAGGGACAGAACACTACGAGCAGTACTTC
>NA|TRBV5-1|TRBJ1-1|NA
CASSSFDRNTEAFF
TGCGCCAGCAGCTCCTTCGACAGGAACACTGAAGCTTTCTTT
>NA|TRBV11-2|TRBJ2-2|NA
CASSAGELFF
TGTGCCAGCAGCGCCGGGGAGCTGTTTTTT
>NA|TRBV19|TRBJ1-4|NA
CASSPLTAGEKLFF
TGTGCCAGTAGTCCTCTGACGGCCGGTGAAAAACTGTTTTTT
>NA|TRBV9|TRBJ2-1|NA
CASSVPSDHSYNEQFF
TGTGCCAGCAGCGTACCTAGCGACCACTCCTACAATGAGCAGTTCTTC
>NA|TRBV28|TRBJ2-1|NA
CASSHPRGGAMNEQFF
TGTGCCAGCAGCCACCCTCGGGGCGGGGCCATGAATGAGCAGTTCTTC
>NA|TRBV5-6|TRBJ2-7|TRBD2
CASSLASLAGVEQYF
TGTGCCAGCAGCTTGGCATCACTAGCGGGAGTTGAGCAGTACTTC
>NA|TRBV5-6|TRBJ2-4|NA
CASSLTGRGSIQYF
TGTGCCAGCAGCTTAACGGGACGAGGGAGCATTCAGTACTTC
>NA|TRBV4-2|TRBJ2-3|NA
CASSQDLRSTDTQYF
TGTGCCAGCAGCCAAGATCTCCGGAGCACAGATACGCAGTATTTT
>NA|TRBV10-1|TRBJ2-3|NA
CASSEGTDTQYF
TGCGCCAGCAGTGAGGGGACAGATACGCAGTATTTT
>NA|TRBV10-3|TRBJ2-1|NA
CAISEPLDWGQFF
TGTGCCATCAGTGAGCCTCTCGATTGGGGGCAGTTCTTC
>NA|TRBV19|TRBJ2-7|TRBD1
CASSTRQGDEQYF
TGTGCCAGTAGCACCCGGCAGGGGGACGAGCAGTACTTC
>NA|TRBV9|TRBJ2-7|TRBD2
CASGEGLAGSYEQYF
TGTGCCAGCGGGGAGGGACTAGCGGGGAGCTACGAGCAGTACTTC
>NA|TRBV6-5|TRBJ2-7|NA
CASRRRDLLPYEQYF
TGTGCCAGCAGAAGGAGGGACCTTTTACCCTACGAGCAGTACTTC
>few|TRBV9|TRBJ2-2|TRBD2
CASSVPSGRFTGELFF
TGTGCCAGCAGCGTGCCCAGCGGGAGGTTCACCGGGGAGCTGTTTTTT
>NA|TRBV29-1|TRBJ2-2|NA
CSVFGVRNTGELFF
TGCAGCGTTTTCGGGGTTAGGAACACCGGGGAGCTGTTTTTT